The T cell receptor (beta chain) under discussion was sequenced for a study of prognosis after radiotherapy for stage I lung cancer. Study-level findings and limits: Nobody established whether the expanded TCR clones were specific to the tumor.

Two-round multiplex PCR, the amplification method, yielded TCR beta CDR3 from genomic DNA. First-round PCR used primers specific to each TRBV and TRBJ gene. TCRdb re-called the multiplex PCR reads through MiXCR, storing one row per CDR3 protein. The profile shows more than 15,000 distinct CDR3 sequences, less than 70% of them singletons. There are many counts of this clonotype. Its target is not known. The CDR3 length is 15 residues. V lost 1 base to trimming and J lost 8 bases; unmatched junction nucleotides: 6. Germline V gene data show CDR1 as DFQATT and CDR2 as SNEGSKA (reference sequence). V usage is TRBV20-1 and J usage is TRBJ2-1; 12 nucleotides match TRBD2. The specimen comprised PBMCs, sampled before or after stereotactic body radiation therapy (not recorded which). This receptor was obtained from a donor older than 45 with non-small cell lung cancer. The CDR3 loop is CSARVATSGSHEQFF. In DNA form, the CDR3 reads TGCAGTGCTAGAGTCGCGACTAGCGGGAGTCATGAGCAGTTCTTC.